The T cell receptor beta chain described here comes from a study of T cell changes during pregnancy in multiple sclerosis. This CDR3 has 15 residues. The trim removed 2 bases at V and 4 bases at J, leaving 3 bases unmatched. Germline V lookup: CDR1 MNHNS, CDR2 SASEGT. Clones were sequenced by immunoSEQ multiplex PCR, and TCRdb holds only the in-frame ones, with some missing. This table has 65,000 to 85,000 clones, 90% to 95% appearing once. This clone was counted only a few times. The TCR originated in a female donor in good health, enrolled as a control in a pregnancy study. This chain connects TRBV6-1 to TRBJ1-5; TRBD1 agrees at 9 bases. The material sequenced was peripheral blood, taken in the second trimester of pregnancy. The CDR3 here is CASSESTGGNQPQHF. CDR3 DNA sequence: TGTGCCAGCAGTGAATCGACAGGGGGAAATCAGCCCCAGCATTTT.